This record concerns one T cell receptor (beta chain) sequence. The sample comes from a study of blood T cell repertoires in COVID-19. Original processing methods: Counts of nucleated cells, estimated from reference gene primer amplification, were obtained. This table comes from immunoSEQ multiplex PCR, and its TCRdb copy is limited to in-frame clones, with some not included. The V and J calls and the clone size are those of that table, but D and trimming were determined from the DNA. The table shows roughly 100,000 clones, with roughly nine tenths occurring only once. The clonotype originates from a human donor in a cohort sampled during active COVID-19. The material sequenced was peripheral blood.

The CDR3 nucleotides read TGCGCCAGCAGCGCGACTAGCGGGAGGCTTAACAATGAGCAGTTCTTC. Protein sequence: CASSATSGRLNNEQFF. The chain is built from TRBV5-1 and TRBJ2-1; TRBD2 matches at 13 bases. This CDR3 comprises 16 residues. With 4 bases clipped from V and 5 bases from J, the junction kept 6 bases outside the gene matches. In germline, CDR1 is SGHRS, CDR2 YFSETQ.